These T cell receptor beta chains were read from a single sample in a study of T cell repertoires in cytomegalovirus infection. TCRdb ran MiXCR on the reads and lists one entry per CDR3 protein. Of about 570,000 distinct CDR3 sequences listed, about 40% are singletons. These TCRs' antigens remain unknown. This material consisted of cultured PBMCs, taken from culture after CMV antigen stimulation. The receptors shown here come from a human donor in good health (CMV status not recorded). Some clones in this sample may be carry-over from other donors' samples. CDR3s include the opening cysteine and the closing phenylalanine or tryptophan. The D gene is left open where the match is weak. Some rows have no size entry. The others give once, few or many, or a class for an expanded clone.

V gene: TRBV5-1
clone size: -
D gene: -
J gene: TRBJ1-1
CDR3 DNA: TGCGCCAGCAGCTTGGACAGTACACAAGCTTTCTTT
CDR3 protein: CASSLDSTQAFF

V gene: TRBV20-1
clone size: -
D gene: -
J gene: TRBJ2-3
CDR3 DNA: TGCAGTGCCAGGACGGTAACTACGTACACAGATACGCAGTATTTT
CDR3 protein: CSARTVTTYTDTQYF

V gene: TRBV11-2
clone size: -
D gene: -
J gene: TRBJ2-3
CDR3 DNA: TGTGCCAGCAGCCCCCTGCCGGCGGATACGCAGTATTTT
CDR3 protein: CASSPLPADTQYF

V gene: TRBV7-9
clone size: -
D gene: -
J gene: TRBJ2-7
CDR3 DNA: TGTGCCAGCAGCCCCGGACCCTCTACCTGGGGGGAGCAGTACTTC
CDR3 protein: CASSPGPSTWGEQYF

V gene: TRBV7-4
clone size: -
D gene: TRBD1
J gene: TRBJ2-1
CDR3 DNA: TGTGCCAGCAGCTCTGACCCCCAGGGGGCGCTTAATGAGCAGTTCTTC
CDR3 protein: CASSSDPQGALNEQFF

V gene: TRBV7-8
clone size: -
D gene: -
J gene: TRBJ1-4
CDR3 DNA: TGTGCCAGCAGCTTAGGGGGAAGATATGAAAAACTGTTTTTT
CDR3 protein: CASSLGGRYEKLFF

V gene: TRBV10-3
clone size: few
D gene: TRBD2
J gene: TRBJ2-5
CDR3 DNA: TGTGCCATCAGTGAGCCGGCCGGGACTAGCGGGATTAAAGAGACCCAGTACTTC
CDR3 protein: CAISEPAGTSGIKETQYF

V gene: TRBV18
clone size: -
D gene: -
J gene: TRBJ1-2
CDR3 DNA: TGTGCCAGCTCACCACTTATACAAACCAATAACTATGGCTACACCTTC
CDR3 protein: CASSPLIQTNNYGYTF

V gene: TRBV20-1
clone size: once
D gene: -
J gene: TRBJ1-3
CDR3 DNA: TGCAGTGCTCCCGACAGCACTGGAAACACCATATATTTT
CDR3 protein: CSAPDSTGNTIYF

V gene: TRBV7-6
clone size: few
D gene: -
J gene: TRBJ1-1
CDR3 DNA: TGTGCCAGCACCCTAAGGAGGGGAAGAAACACTGAAGCTTTCTTT
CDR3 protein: CASTLRRGRNTEAFF

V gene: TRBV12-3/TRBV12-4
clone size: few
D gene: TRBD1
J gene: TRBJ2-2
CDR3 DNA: TGTGCCAGCAGTTTTCAGGGGGCGGTCACCGGGGAGCTGTTTTTT
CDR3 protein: CASSFQGAVTGELFF